What follows is one T cell receptor (beta chain) and its context. This entry belongs to a study of shared clonotypes between healthy human individuals. Germline trimming cut 4 bases from V and 6 bases from J; bases unmatched to any gene: 13. The CDR3 has 17 amino acids. Germline V gene data show CDR1 as SEHNR and CDR2 as FQNEAQ (reference sequence). For every subset, genomic DNA was evenly distributed across several immunoSEQ plates. The method was immunoSEQ multiplex PCR; TCRdb's version includes in-frame clones alone and lacks a portion of them. This table holds fewer than 800,000 clones, 92% found once. Terminally differentiated effector memory CD45RA+ cells were excluded from the naive CD8 cells, which were CD45RO-negative and positively selected for CCR7. Only Caucasian adults living in Nashville, Tennessee served as donors.

Sequences were obtained from naive CD8+ T cells sorted from blood. The chain recombines TRBV7-9 with TRBJ2-1; 9 nucleotides align to TRBD2. The TCR sequence derives from a man aged 25-40 years in good health. As DNA, the CDR3 is TGTGCCAGCAGCTACGGGTCTCGCCTAGCGGGATTCAATGAGCAGTTCTTC. It is translated as CASSYGSRLAGFNEQFF.